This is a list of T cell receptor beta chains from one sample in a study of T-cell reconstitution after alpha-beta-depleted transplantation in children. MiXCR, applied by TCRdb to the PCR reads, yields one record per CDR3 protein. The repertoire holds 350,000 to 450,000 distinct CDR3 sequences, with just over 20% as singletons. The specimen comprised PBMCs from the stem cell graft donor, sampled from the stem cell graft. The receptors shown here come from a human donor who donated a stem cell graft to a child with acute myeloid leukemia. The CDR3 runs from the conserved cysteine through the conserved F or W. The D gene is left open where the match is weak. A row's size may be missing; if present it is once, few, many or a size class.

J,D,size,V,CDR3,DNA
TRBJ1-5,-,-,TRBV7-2,CASSPGAINQPQHF,TGTGCCAGCAGCCCGGGGGCTATCAATCAGCCCCAGCATTTT
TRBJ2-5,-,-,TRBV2,CASSERLGGTSETQYF,TGTGCCAGCAGTGAAAGGTTGGGCGGGACCTCCGAGACCCAGTACTTC
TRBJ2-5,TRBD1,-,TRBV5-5,CASSNPGTGGKETQYF,TGTGCCAGCAGCAACCCCGGGACAGGGGGGAAAGAGACCCAGTACTTC
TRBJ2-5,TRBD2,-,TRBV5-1,CASSQKLAGEGETQYF,TGCGCCAGCAGCCAAAAACTAGCGGGAGAAGGGGAGACCCAGTACTTC
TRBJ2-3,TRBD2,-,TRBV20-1,CSPLAGGGTDTQYF,TGCAGTCCATTAGCGGGGGGAGGCACAGATACGCAGTATTTT
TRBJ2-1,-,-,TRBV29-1,CSVEQKDNEQFF,TGCAGCGTTGAACAAAAAGACAATGAGCAGTTCTTC
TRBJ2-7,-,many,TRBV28,CASRRETGSYEQYF,TGTGCCAGCCGAAGGGAAACAGGCTCCTACGAGCAGTACTTC
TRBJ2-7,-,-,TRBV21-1,CASRTDQYF,TGTGCCAGCCGGACAGATCAGTACTTC
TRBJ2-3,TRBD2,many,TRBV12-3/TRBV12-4,CATATSGSPDTQYF,TGTGCCACCGCGACTAGCGGGAGTCCAGATACGCAGTATTTT
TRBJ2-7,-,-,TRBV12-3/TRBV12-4,CASRGLYPTSYEQYF,TGTGCCAGCAGGGGGCTTTACCCGACCTCCTACGAGCAGTACTTC
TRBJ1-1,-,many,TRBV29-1,CSVDKGRGTEAFF,TGCAGCGTTGATAAGGGACGGGGCACTGAAGCTTTCTTT
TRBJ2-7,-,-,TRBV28,CASTPPRDSYEQYF,TGTGCCAGCACCCCTCCGCGGGATTCCTACGAGCAGTACTTC
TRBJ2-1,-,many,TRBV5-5,CASSSLAGDEQFF,TGTGCCAGCAGCTCCCTAGCAGGGGATGAGCAGTTCTTC